These 9 T cell receptor beta chains originate from one sample sequenced in a study of cytomegalovirus exposure and HLA in healthy donors. The PCR contained 60 Vbeta and 13 Jbeta primers. Clones were read by immunoSEQ multiplex PCR, and TCRdb kept only the in-frame ones, dropping some. The top ten clones hold around 3.2% of a sample with 96,000 or so clones, about four fifths of them seen once. Sequencing was done on a sample of PBMCs. The source of these receptors is a female donor in good health and CMV-seropositive.

This chain uses TRBV7-6 with TRBJ2-5, with 8 bases matching TRBD2. The CDR3 runs to 15 residues. V was clipped by 4 bases and J by 2 bases; unmatched bases: 6. Germline CDR1 and CDR2: SGHVS and FNYEAQ. The CDR3 loop is CASSSWTSRQETQYF. The CDR3 bases are TGTGCCAGCAGCTCGTGGACTAGCAGACAAGAGACCCAGTACTTC.

V and J are TRBV6-6 and TRBJ1-2, with 8 positions matching TRBD1. The CDR3 consists of 14 residues. J lost 4 bases, V lost 5 bases, and 6 bases had no gene match. The germline V gene encodes CDR1 MNHNY and CDR2 SVGAGI (reference sequence). Written as DNA, the CDR3 is TGTGCCAGCAGTGGACCCGACAGGGGCTATGGCTACACCTTC. This encodes CASSGPDRGYGYTF.

The chain joins TRBV2 to TRBJ2-7; D gene unclear. The CDR3 is made up of 14 amino acids. CDR1 is SNHLY, CDR2 FYNNEI, per germline. V shed 7 bases and J shed 4 bases, with 17 bases lying between them. This CDR3 reads CASTPPASTYEQYF. The DNA of the CDR3 is TGTGCCAGCACGCCGCCCGCGAGTACGTACGAGCAGTACTTC.

The V gene is TRBV7-2, the J gene TRBJ1-3; D is undetermined. This CDR3 contains 16 residues. V gave up 5 bases and J gave up 0 bases, with 14 bases separating them. The germline V gene has CDR1 SGHTA and CDR2 FQGNSA. CDR3 residues: CASSPFSLASGNTIYF. CDR3 coding DNA: TGTGCCAGCAGCCCTTTTTCATTGGCCTCTGGAAACACCATATATTTT.

Only a few counts were recorded for this clone. The rearrangement links TRBV18 to TRBJ1-1; D might be TRBD1 (6 bases). Germline CDR1 is KGHSH and CDR2 is LQKENI. The CDR3 contains 14 residues. V gave up 4 bases and J gave up 11 bases, with 20 bases separating them. For the CDR3, the DNA is TGTGCCAGCTCACGACTGGACAGTCCAATAGGCGCTTTCTTT. Amino acid sequence: CASSRLDSPIGAFF.

The chain links TRBV28 to TRBJ2-5; possible D gene TRBD1, 5 bases. Trimming cost V 3 bases and J 2 bases, with 10 bases left between them. Germline values: CDR1 MDHEN, CDR2 SYDVKM. The CDR3 is made up of 14 amino acids. CDR3 bases: TGTGCCAGCAGTTTTCGGAGACAGCAAGAGACCCAGTACTTC. It translates to CASSFRRQQETQYF.

This chain links TRBV2 with TRBJ1-2; 9 bases fit TRBD1. Germline values: CDR1 SNHLY, CDR2 FYNNEI. This CDR3 is 14 amino acids long. J gave up 6 bases and V 5 bases, and 7 bases lay outside the gene matches. The CDR3 nucleotides are TGTGCCAGCAGTACAAGGGACAGGGAGGATGGCTACACCTTC. It codes for CASSTRDREDGYTF.

The chain links TRBV18 to TRBJ2-2; tentatively, D is TRBD1 (6 bases). V was trimmed by 3 bases and J by 7 bases, leaving 18 bases between them. This CDR3 is built from 16 residues. From germline, CDR1 is KGHSH and CDR2 LQKENI. DNA of the CDR3: TGTGCCAGCTCACCCCAGGCCAGGGGCTCTGGCGGGGAGCTGTTTTTT. This encodes CASSPQARGSGGELFF.

The rearrangement links TRBV11-2 to TRBJ2-7; TRBD1 aligns across 9 bases. V trimming: 6 bases; J trimming: 5 bases; junction bases outside the gene matches: 11. The length of the CDR3 is 15 residues. Germline V CDR1 and CDR2: SGHAT, FQNNGV. This CDR3 is CASSRTGGAENEQYF. CDR3 nucleotide sequence: TGTGCCAGCAGTCGAACAGGGGGCGCAGAAAACGAGCAGTACTTC.